Given below is one TCR beta chain in context. Its antigen is not yet known. Base qualities are missing; no much larger clone stands one base away. These data belong to a study of CD8+ T cells in alopecia areata (dated by TCRdb to 2016 to 2019). For the study in its entirety: Treated patients were enrolled in an open-label pilot trial of oral tofacitinib at 5 to 10 mg twice daily for moderate-to-severe alopecia areata. RNA was extracted with the PAXgene miRNA kit for fixed scalp, the miRNeasy kit for PBMCs, and the RNeasy kit for mouse skin. Scalp clonality was compared across normal scalp (n=4), patchy alopecia areata scalp (n=8), and alopecia totalis/universalis scalp (n=8). The study used high-throughput TCRbeta sequencing to examine T cell clonal expansion in alopecia areata, in both the C3H/HeJ mouse model and human patients. In treated patients, disease severity was measured using the SALT score, which gives the percentage of scalp surface area affected. Biopsies were taken from tofacitinib-treated patients at baseline and at 4 and 24 weeks of treatment, and a later scalp biopsy was taken in several of the tofacitinib-treated patients. In humans, TCRbeta sequencing was performed on scalp tissue and on sorted CD4+ and CD8+ peripheral blood T cells from healthy controls and from patients with patchy or totalis/universalis alopecia areata. TCRbeta CDR3 regions were amplified by immunoSEQ multiplex PCR with 35 Vbeta forward and 13 Jbeta reverse primers. Patients received tofacitinib for 6 to 18 months and were then followed off drug for 6 months to check for delayed response and recurrence.

From the cysteine up to the phenylalanine, the CDR3 has a length of 16 residues. The only DNA kept is the CDR3, 48 bases in frame from the first base. The germline V gene supplies CDR1 SNHLY and CDR2 FYNNEI. V trim: 1 base; J trim: 0 bases; unmatched bases: 5. General findings and caveats noted by the study authors: Compared with normal scalp, lesional scalp, particularly in alopecia totalis/universalis, had higher clonality and more expanded CD8+ clones, which suggests antigenic drive. The treated cohort was small, with a single nonresponder, so links between baseline CD8+ expansion and response need larger studies. Many expanded lesional clones persisted in scalp and blood during tofacitinib treatment, which may partly explain relapse after stopping treatment. With tofacitinib, both scalp clonality and the number of expanded CD8+ clones among the top 100 scalp clones went down significantly. Scalp TCR repertoire analysis is complicated because resident alphabeta T cells in normal human skin are also sequenced, whereas mouse skin is dominated by gammadelta T cells. TCR sequences shared between patients were less clear than in mice, possibly partly because of HLA diversity in the patient population.

The library was prepared using the immunoSEQ multiplex PCR assay. To provide template for TCR sequencing, every sample had RNA extracted and reverse transcribed into cDNA. SuperScript III was used to make first-strand cDNA, primed with a 2:1 mix of oligo-dT and random hexamers. A synthetic immune receptor repertoire was used to measure amplification bias, and any remaining bias was corrected computationally. The source study handled its data this way. Raw reads were preprocessed to remove errors, and CDR3 was defined according to IMGT conventions as the region from the conserved cysteine to phenylalanine. Clonality was computed as 1 minus the Shannon entropy, with the entropy normalized by log2 of the number of productive unique TCRs. CD4 or CD8 identity of scalp clones was inferred by cross-referencing scalp TCRbeta sequences with sorted blood CD4 and CD8 repertoires. TCRdb mirrors the immuneACCESS table, restricted to in-frame sequences. Some clones are absent from its copies; in checked studies, under half trace to an unresolved V gene, and the reason for the others is unknown. V, J and clone size were drawn from that table, and D and trimming were deduced from the DNA. The sample includes 150,000 to 200,000 clones, with approximately 49% observed a single time. Of the sample, over 9.5% falls within the top ten clones.

The treatment or condition label on this specimen signifies: oral pan-JAK inhibitor, 5-10 mg twice daily. From alopecia areata patients, peripheral blood was collected along with lesional scalp punch biopsies. PBMCs were isolated by density centrifugation and stained for CD3, CD4 and CD8, and CD4+ and CD8+ T cells were sorted on a FACSAria. This receptor was obtained from a human donor with alopecia areata. The chain is made from TRBV2 and TRBJ2-7, with 8 central nucleotides matching TRBD2. Sequenced material: CD8+ T cells sorted from blood, taken at week 52, from a patient treated with tofacitinib. The CDR3 protein is CASSEGLAGTSYEQYF. The nucleotides read TGTGCCAGCAGTGAAGGTCTAGCGGGTACCTCCTACGAGCAGTACTTC. Beyond the CDR3, the reference TRBV2 and TRBJ2-7 genes provide the residues; the full variable domain reads: EPEVTQTPSHQVTQMGQEVILRCVPISNHLYFYWYRQILGQKVEFLVSFYNNEISEKSEIFDDQFSVERPDGSNFTLKIRSTKLEDSAMYFCASSEGLAGTSYEQYFGPGTRLTVT.